The present T cell receptor (beta chain) was sequenced within a study of cytomegalovirus exposure and HLA in healthy donors. Study results and limitations: Among the most significant clusters, several appeared linked to common viral pathogens in a later analysis. Prior analysis indicated that the majority of TCR beta V segments exhibited productivity approximately 90% or approximately 30% of the time.

This CDR3 has 15 residues. The V end lost 0 bases, the J end lost 2 bases, and 8 bases lay between the germline ends. CDR1 and CDR2 (germline): MNHEY, SMNVEV (reference sequence). This clone was counted a single time. Its specificity is not known. 13 Jbeta primers and 60 Vbeta primers were used for the PCR. Repertoires were generated with immunoSEQ multiplex PCR, while TCRdb's copy carries only in-frame clones and drops some. This table holds around 100,000 clones, 70% found once. Sequenced material: PBMCs. The sequence was obtained from a young man in good health and CMV-seropositive. This chain connects TRBV27 to TRBJ2-1, with D unresolved. CDR3 DNA sequence: TGTGCCAGCAGTTTATCGGCTTCGCCCTACAATGAGCAGTTCTTC. Its protein is CASSLSASPYNEQFF.